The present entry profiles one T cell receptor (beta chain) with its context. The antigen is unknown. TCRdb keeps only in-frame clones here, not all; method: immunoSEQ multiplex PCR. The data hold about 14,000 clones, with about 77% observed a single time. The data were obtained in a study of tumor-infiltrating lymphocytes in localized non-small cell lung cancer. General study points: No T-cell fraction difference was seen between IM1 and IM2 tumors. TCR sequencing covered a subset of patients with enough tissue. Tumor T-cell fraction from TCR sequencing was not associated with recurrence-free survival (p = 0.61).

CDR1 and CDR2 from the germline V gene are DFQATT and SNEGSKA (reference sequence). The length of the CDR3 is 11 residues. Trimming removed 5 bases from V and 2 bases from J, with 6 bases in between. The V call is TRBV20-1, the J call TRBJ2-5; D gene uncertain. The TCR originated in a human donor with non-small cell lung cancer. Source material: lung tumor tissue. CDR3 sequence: CSAVRQETQYF. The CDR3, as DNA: TGCAGTGCTGTTAGGCAAGAGACCCAGTACTTC.